This TCR beta chain is from a study of T and B cells in COVID-19 patients. The wider study: COVID-19 patients gave peripheral blood either during active infection or after recovery.

Multiplex PCR with BIOMED2 TRB-A/B primer pools amplified TRB rearrangements. From the multiplex PCR reads, TCRdb called clonotypes with MiXCR, one entry per CDR3 protein. The repertoire holds more than 13,000 distinct CDR3 sequences, with under 30% as singletons. Blood genomic DNA input for TRB amplification was about 250-550 ng. Sample share makes this clonotype medium-sized. CDR1 and CDR2 (germline): LNHDA, SQIVND (reference sequence). This CDR3 spans 11 amino acids. The V end was cut by 3 bases, the J end by 1 base, with 0 bases between. What was sequenced was blood. This rearrangement joins TRBV19 to TRBJ1-1, with D uncertain. The sequence was collected from a human donor who had recovered from COVID-19. CDR3 amino acids: CASSMNTEAFF. CDR3 coding DNA: TGTGCCAGTAGTATGAACACTGAAGCTTTCTTT. Full variable domain (rest looked up from reference TRBV19 and TRBJ1-1): DGGITQSPKYLFRKEGQNVTLSCEQNLNHDAMYWYRQDPGQGLRLIYYSQIVNDFQKGDIAEGYSVSREKKESFPLTVTSAQKNPTAFYLCASSMNTEAFFGQGTRLTVV.